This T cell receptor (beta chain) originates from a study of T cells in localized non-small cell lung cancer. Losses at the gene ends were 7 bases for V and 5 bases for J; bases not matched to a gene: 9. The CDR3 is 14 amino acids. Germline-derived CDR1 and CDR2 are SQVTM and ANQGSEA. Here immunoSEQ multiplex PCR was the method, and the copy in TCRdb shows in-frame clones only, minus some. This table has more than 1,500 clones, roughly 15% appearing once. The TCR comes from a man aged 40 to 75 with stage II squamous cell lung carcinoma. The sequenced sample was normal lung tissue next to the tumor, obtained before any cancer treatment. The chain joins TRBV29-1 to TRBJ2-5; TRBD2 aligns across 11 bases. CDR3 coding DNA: TGCAGCGGATTCTTAGCGGGGGGGCCGGAGACCCAGTACTTC. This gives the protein CSGFLAGGPETQYF.